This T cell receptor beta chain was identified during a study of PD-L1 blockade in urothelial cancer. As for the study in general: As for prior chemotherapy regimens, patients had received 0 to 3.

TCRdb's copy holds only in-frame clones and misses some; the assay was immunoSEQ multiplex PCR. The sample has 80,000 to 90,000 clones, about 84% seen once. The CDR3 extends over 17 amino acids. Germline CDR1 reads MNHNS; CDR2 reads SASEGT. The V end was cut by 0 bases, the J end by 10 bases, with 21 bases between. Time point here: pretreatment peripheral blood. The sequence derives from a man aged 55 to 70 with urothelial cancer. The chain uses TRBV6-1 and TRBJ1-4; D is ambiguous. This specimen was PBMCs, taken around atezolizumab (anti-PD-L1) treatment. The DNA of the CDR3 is TGTGCCAGCAGTGAAGCTGAGGGAGACAAGACTGCCCGAAAACTGTTTTTT. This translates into CASSEAEGDKTARKLFF.